The clone carrying this T cell receptor beta chain showed up just a few times. Its antigen is undetermined. The sample comes from a study of T-cell reconstitution after alpha-beta-depleted transplantation in children. Study conclusions and caveats: Counts and diversity of T cells one year after transplant came mostly from newly produced T cells.

TCRbeta library preparation incorporated unique molecular identifiers. TCRdb reprocessed the PCR reads via MiXCR and lists one record per CDR3 protein. There are about 590,000 distinct CDR3 sequences in the sample; roughly 13% occur only once, and over 2% lies in the top ten. The clonotype originates from a male patient under 18 who had a stem cell transplant for acute myeloid leukemia, so the T cells may come from the graft donor. This specimen consisted of PBMCs, mostly from graft donor cells, obtained 360 days after TCRalphabeta/CD19-depleted stem cell transplant.

The CDR3 here is CSASGLAGGADTQYF. The CDR3 DNA reads as TGCAGTGCTAGTGGACTAGCGGGAGGCGCAGATACGCAGTATTTT. The chain couples TRBV20-1 to TRBJ2-3, with TRBD2 matching 14 bases. The CDR3 spans 15 residues. V lost 3 bases, J lost 4 bases, and 3 bases stayed unmatched. Germline values: CDR1 DFQATT, CDR2 SNEGSKA (reference sequence).